The 24 T cell receptor beta chains in this list originate from one sample, sequenced in a study of cytomegalovirus exposure and HLA in healthy donors. PCR employed 60 Vbeta and 13 Jbeta primers. Profiled with immunoSEQ multiplex PCR; TCRdb holds only in-frame clones, not every one. The table lists some 160,000 clones, 84% of them singletons. Sequencing was done on a sample of PBMCs. The receptor set was obtained from a boy aged 2-9 years in good health and CMV-seronegative.

This clone was counted only a few times. The chain couples TRBV4-2 to TRBJ2-7, with 12 bases that match TRBD2. This CDR3 spans 16 amino acids. The V gene's germline CDR1 is LGHNA and CDR2 YNFKEQ. After removal of 1 base from V and 0 bases from J, the junction contained 1 base not matched to a gene. The CDR3 is CASSQGTSGDSYEQYF. The CDR3 DNA follows: TGTGCCAGCAGCCAAGGGACTAGCGGGGACTCCTACGAGCAGTACTTC.

The genes are TRBV25-1 and TRBJ1-2; possibly TRBD1 for D (5 bases). The CDR3 has 15 amino acids. Germline lookup yields CDR1 MGHDK and CDR2 SYGVNS. Trimming took 7 bases from V and 4 from J, leaving 19 bases between them. The CDR3 is CASTRGTLASYGYTF. The CDR3 DNA sequence: TGTGCCAGCACCCGGGGGACCCTTGCTTCCTATGGCTACACCTTC.

The V gene is TRBV28, the J gene TRBJ2-3, with TRBD2 as a possible D gene (7 bases). V lost 2 bases, J lost 4 bases, and 16 bases lay in between. The germline V gene has CDR1 MDHEN and CDR2 SYDVKM. The CDR3 totals 16 residues. This chain's CDR3 is CASSLGGGAVSDTQYF. For the CDR3, the DNA is TGTGCCAGCAGTTTAGGGGGGGGCGCTGTATCAGATACGCAGTATTTT.

This chain links TRBV7-9 with TRBJ1-5, with D unclear. The CDR3 runs to 13 residues. Germline V gene sequence: CDR1 SEHNR, CDR2 FQNEAQ (reference sequence). Trimming took 3 bases from V and 0 from J, leaving 3 bases between them. In nucleotides, the CDR3 is TGTGCCAGCAGCTTCAATAGCAATCAGCCCCAGCATTTT. Translating it yields CASSFNSNQPQHF. Filled out from reference TRBV7-9 and TRBJ1-5, the complete variable domain reads DTGVSQNPRHKITKRGQNVTFRCDPISEHNRLYWYRQTLGQGPEFLTYFQNEAQLEKSRLLSDRFSAERPKGSFSTLEIQRTEQGDSAMYLCASSFNSNQPQHFGDGTRLSIL.

This chain joins TRBV6-4 and TRBJ2-3; tentative D call: TRBD2 (6 bases). CDR1 is MRHNA and CDR2 is SNTAGT in the germline V gene. The CDR3 is made up of 14 amino acids. V dropped 2 bases and J dropped 0 bases, with 6 bases sitting between them. The chain's CDR3 is CASSDGTSTDTQYF. CDR3 coding DNA: TGTGCCAGCAGTGACGGGACTAGCACAGATACGCAGTATTTT.

The CDR3 nucleotides are TGCGCCAGCAGCCAGGTTATGACCGGGACAGATTTTTTGTACGAGCAGTACTTC. Residues: CASSQVMTGTDFLYEQYF. The chain joins TRBV4-1 to TRBJ2-7; 7 nucleotides agree with TRBD1. The CDR3 covers 18 residues. CDR1 and CDR2 (germline): MGHRA, YSYEKL. V trimming: 3 bases; J trimming: 4 bases; junction bases outside the gene matches: 18.

This sequence joins TRBV7-2 and TRBJ2-1; D is possibly TRBD1 (6 bases). The CDR3 covers 14 residues. Germline CDR1 is SGHTA and CDR2 is FQGNSA. Trimming took 1 base from V and 7 from J, leaving 11 bases between them. The CDR3: CASSLGARGNEQFF. The CDR3 coding sequence is TGTGCCAGCAGCTTAGGGGCTAGGGGGAATGAGCAGTTCTTC. Drawing the rest from reference TRBV7-2 and TRBJ2-1, the complete variable domain is GAGVSQSPSNKVTEKGKDVELRCDPISGHTALYWYRQSLGQGLEFLIYFQGNSAPDKSGLPSDRFSAERTGGSVSTLTIQRTQQEDSAVYLCASSLGARGNEQFFGPGTRLTVL.

The V and J genes are TRBV7-2 and TRBJ2-1; 8 nucleotides agree with TRBD1. V shed 4 bases, J shed 5 bases, and the junction held 10 bases outside the gene matches. The CDR3 runs to 16 residues. Germline loops: CDR1 SGHTA, CDR2 FQGNSA. CDR3 in amino acids: CASSYGGTGHNNEQFF. For the CDR3, the DNA is TGTGCCAGCAGCTATGGGGGGACAGGACATAACAATGAGCAGTTCTTC.

The chain has TRBV9 and TRBJ2-2; 7 bases agree with TRBD2. The CDR3 is made up of 16 amino acids. The junction had 10 bases not matched to a gene; V was cut back by 0 bases and J by 8 bases. Germline values: CDR1 SGDLS, CDR2 YYNGEE. The CDR3 is CASSVDMRTRVGELFF. CDR3 sequence (DNA): TGTGCCAGCAGCGTAGATATGCGGACTAGGGTTGGGGAGCTGTTTTTT.

The chain links TRBV7-3 to TRBJ2-1, with 11 bases fitting TRBD1. Germline-derived CDR1 and CDR2 are SGHTA and FQGTGA. CDR3 length: 14 residues. V lost 6 bases and J lost 7; bases outside the gene matches: 5. The CDR3 loop reads CASSTGTGGNEQFF. CDR3 coding DNA: TGTGCCAGCAGTACCGGGACAGGGGGTAATGAGCAGTTCTTC.

The J gene is TRBJ2-2, the V gene TRBV7-2; D gene uncertain. The CDR3 extends over 16 amino acids. CDR1 is SGHTA, CDR2 FQGNSA, per germline. The ends were cut back, 0 bases at V and 1 base at J, with 9 bases in the middle. The CDR3 is CASSLALGENTGELFF. The CDR3 coding sequence is TGTGCCAGCAGCTTAGCCCTGGGCGAGAACACCGGGGAGCTGTTTTTT.

The V gene is TRBV5-6, the J gene TRBJ2-3; TRBD2 aligns across 8 bases. The CDR3 covers 17 residues. Germline CDR1 reads SGHDT; CDR2 reads YYEEEE. V lost 4 bases and J lost 3; bases outside the gene matches: 13. CDR3 DNA sequence: TGTGCCAGCAGCCGTCCTCAAGCGGGAGTCGGGACAGATACGCAGTATTTT. Its translation: CASSRPQAGVGTDTQYF.

This clone was seen more than once but under ten times. V and J are TRBV2 and TRBJ2-7; 10 bases align to TRBD1. V shed 6 bases, J shed 5 bases, and the junction held 7 bases outside the gene matches. Germline CDR1 and CDR2: SNHLY and FYNNEI. This CDR3 is built from 14 residues. The CDR3: CASRRDRGNHEQYF. CDR3 nucleotide sequence: TGTGCCAGCAGACGGGACAGGGGAAACCACGAGCAGTACTTC.

The chain carries TRBV7-2 and TRBJ1-1; TRBD1 matches at 7 bases. The CDR3 has 18 residues. V lost 1 base to trimming and J lost 0 bases; unmatched junction nucleotides: 11. CDR1 and CDR2 from the germline V gene are SGHTA and FQGNSA. CDR3 nucleotides: TGTGCCAGCAGCTTAGTTATAAGGGACAGACTTATGAACACTGAAGCTTTCTTT. This translates into CASSLVIRDRLMNTEAFF.

This clone was counted only a few times. The rearrangement joins TRBV2 to TRBJ1-1, with 8 bases lining up with TRBD1. V gave up 4 bases and J gave up 2 bases; unmatched junction bases: 3. The CDR3 runs to 14 residues. From germline, CDR1 is SNHLY and CDR2 FYNNEI. CDR3 coding DNA: TGTGCCAGCAGTGCGGACAGGGACAACACTGAAGCTTTCTTT. Its protein product is CASSADRDNTEAFF. The full variable domain, with the rest looked up from reference TRBV2 and TRBJ1-1, is EPEVTQTPSHQVTQMGQEVILRCVPISNHLYFYWYRQILGQKVEFLVSFYNNEISEKSEIFDDQFSVERPDGSNFTLKIRSTKLEDSAMYFCASSADRDNTEAFFGQGTRLTVV.

This clone was observed a handful of times. The V gene is TRBV30, the J gene TRBJ1-4; 12 bases match TRBD1. Unmatched junction bases numbered 16, after V lost 0 bases and J lost 11 bases. Germline V gene sequence: CDR1 GTSNPN, CDR2 SVGIG (reference sequence). This CDR3 spans 18 amino acids. CDR3 residues: CAWSVDHPGGQGAAKLFF. DNA for the CDR3: TGTGCCTGGAGTGTAGATCACCCGGGGGGACAGGGGGCGGCCAAACTGTTTTTT.

J is TRBJ1-1 and V is TRBV10-3, with 9 nucleotides matching TRBD1. The CDR3 has 17 residues. With 6 bases clipped from V and 0 bases from J, the junction kept 11 bases outside the gene matches. Per germline, CDR1 ENHRY and CDR2 SYGVKD. The CDR3 is CAISQRWTGAMNTEAFF. CDR3 coding DNA: TGTGCCATCAGCCAAAGATGGACAGGGGCAATGAACACTGAAGCTTTCTTT.

This clone was recorded only once. The rearrangement uses TRBV9 and TRBJ2-7, with TRBD1 matching over 8 bases. V dropped 0 bases and J dropped 3; count of bases not matched to a gene: 8. CDR3 length: 16 amino acids. The V gene's germline CDR1 is SGDLS and CDR2 YYNGEE. As DNA, the CDR3 is TGTGCCAGCAGCGTAGATCCCACAGGGGGGTTCTACGAGCAGTACTTC. It encodes CASSVDPTGGFYEQYF.

This rearrangement joins TRBV7-9 to TRBJ2-1; 10 positions match TRBD1. V gave up 5 bases and J gave up 4 bases; unmatched junction bases: 5. The germline gives CDR1 SEHNR, CDR2 FQNEAQ (reference sequence). The CDR3 sequence is 15 residues long. CDR3 amino acids: CASSTGTGDYNEQFF. DNA for the CDR3: TGTGCCAGCAGCACCGGGACAGGGGATTACAATGAGCAGTTCTTC.

This clone showed up just a few times. The rearrangement joins TRBV18 to TRBJ1-5; the D gene is possibly TRBD1 (6 bases). With 2 bases removed from V and 7 bases from J, the gap between germline ends came to 15 bases. In germline, CDR1 is KGHSH, CDR2 LQKENI. The CDR3 loop spans 15 amino acids. This CDR3 is CASSPFSGEGQPQHF. The CDR3 DNA sequence: TGTGCCAGCTCACCATTTTCAGGGGAGGGACAGCCCCAGCATTTT.

The rearrangement joins TRBV6-6 to TRBJ1-3; 7 bases are a match to TRBD1. Trimming took 0 bases from V and 4 from J; bases not matched to a gene: 3. The CDR3 runs to 15 residues. Germline-derived CDR1 and CDR2 are MNHNY and SVGAGI (reference sequence). CDR3 sequence: CASSYSVDRGNTIYF. CDR3 sequence (DNA): TGTGCCAGCAGTTACTCGGTGGACAGGGGAAACACCATATATTTT.

The DNA of the CDR3 is TGTGCCAGCAGCTTGGTAACTAGCGGGAACACAGATACGCAGTATTTT. This codes for CASSLVTSGNTDTQYF. The chain carries TRBV5-4 and TRBJ2-3; TRBD2 matches at 10 bases. J gave up 2 bases and V 0 bases, and 3 bases lay outside the gene matches. Per germline, CDR1 SGHNT and CDR2 YYREEE (reference sequence). The CDR3 consists of 16 residues.

The chain uses TRBV7-2 and TRBJ2-1; D unresolved. The CDR3 is 14 residues long. Per the germline V gene, CDR1 is SGHTA and CDR2 is FQGNSA. Trimming pared 2 bases from V and 1 base from J, leaving 6 bases between. The CDR3, as DNA: TGTGCCAGCAGCTTACGGTGGTCCTACAATGAGCAGTTCTTC. Its protein is CASSLRWSYNEQFF.

This rearrangement joins TRBV11-3 to TRBJ2-7, with D tentatively TRBD1 (6 bases). The CDR3 is 14 amino acids. CDR1 is SGHNT, CDR2 YENEEA, per germline. Trimming took 1 base from V and 3 from J, leaving 10 bases between them. DNA for the CDR3: TGTGCCAGCAGCTTAGGGGGCAGGGGCTACGAGCAGTACTTC. Protein sequence: CASSLGGRGYEQYF.